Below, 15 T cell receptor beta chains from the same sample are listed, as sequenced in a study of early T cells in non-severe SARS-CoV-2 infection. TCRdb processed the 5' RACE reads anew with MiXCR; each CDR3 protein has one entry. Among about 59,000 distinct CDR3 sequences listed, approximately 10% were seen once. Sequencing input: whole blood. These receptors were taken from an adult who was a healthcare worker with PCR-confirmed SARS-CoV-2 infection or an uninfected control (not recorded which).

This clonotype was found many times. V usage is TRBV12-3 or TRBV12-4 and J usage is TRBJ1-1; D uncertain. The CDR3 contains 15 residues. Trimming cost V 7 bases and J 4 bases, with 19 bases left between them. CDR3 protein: CASKLLGGDVTEAFF. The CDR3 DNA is TGTGCCAGCAAACTACTAGGTGGGGATGTCACTGAAGCTTTCTTT.

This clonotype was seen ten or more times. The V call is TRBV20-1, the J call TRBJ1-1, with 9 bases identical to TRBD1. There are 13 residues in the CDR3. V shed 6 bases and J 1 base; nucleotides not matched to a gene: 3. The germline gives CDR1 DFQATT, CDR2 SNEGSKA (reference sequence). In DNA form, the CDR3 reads TGCAGTGCCGGGACAGGGTGGAACACTGAAGCTTTCTTT. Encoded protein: CSAGTGWNTEAFF.

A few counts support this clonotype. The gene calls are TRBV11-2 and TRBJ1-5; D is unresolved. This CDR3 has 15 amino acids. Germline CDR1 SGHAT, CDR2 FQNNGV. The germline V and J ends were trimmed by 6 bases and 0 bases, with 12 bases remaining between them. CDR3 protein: CASRLDGHSNQPQHF. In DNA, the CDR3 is TGTGCCAGCAGACTAGACGGCCATAGCAATCAGCCCCAGCATTTT.

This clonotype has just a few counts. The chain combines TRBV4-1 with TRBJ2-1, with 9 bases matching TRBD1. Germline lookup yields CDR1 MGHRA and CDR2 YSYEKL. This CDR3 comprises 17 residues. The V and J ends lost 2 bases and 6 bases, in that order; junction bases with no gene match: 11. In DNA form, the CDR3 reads TGCGCCAGCAGCCAAACCCCGGGGACAGGGTTCTGCAATGAGCAGTTCTTC. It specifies CASSQTPGTGFCNEQFF.

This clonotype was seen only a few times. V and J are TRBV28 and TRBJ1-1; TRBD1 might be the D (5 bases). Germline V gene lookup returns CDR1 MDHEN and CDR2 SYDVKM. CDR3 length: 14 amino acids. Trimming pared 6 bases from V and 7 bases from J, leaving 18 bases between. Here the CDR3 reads CASRSPGELSEAFF. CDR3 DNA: TGTGCCAGCAGGAGCCCGGGGGAATTGAGTGAAGCTTTCTTT.

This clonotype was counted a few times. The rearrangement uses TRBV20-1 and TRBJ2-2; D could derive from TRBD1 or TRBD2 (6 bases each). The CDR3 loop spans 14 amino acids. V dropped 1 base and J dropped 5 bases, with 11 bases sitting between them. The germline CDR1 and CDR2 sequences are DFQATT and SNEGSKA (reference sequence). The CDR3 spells CSARVRGGTGELFF. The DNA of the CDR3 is TGCAGTGCTAGAGTCCGAGGGGGGACCGGGGAGCTGTTTTTT.

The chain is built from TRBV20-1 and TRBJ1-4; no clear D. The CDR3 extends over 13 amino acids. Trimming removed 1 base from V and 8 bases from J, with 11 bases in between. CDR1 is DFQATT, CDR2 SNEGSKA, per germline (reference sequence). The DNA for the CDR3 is TGCAGTGCTAGAGGAGGAGGCCGGGAAAAACTGTTTTTT. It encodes CSARGGGREKLFF.

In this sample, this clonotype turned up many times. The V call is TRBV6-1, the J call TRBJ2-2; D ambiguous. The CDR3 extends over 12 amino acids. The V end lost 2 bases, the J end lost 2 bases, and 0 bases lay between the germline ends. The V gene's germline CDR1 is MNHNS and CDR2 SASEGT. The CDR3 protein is CASSENTGELFF. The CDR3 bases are TGTGCCAGCAGTGAAAACACCGGGGAGCTGTTTTTT.

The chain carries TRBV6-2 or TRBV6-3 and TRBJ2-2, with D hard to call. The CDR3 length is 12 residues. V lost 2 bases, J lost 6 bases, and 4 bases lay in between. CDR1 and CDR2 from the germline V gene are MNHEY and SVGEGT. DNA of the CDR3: TGTGCCAGCAGTTACAGTCCCGGGGAGCTGTTTTTT. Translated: CASSYSPGELFF.

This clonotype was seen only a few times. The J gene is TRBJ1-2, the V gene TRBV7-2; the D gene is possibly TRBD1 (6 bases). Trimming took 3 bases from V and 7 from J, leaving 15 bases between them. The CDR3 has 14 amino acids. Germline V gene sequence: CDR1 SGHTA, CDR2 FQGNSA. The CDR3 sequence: CASSLENRVFGYTF. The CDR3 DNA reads TGTGCCAGCAGCTTGGAGAACAGGGTGTTTGGCTACACCTTC.

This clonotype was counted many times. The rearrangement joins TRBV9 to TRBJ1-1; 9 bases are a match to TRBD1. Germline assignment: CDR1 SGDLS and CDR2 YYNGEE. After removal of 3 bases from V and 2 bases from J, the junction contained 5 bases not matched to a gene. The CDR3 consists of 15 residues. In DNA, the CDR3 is TGTGCCAGCAGCGGGACAGGGGCGCTAAACACTGAAGCTTTCTTT. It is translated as CASSGTGALNTEAFF.

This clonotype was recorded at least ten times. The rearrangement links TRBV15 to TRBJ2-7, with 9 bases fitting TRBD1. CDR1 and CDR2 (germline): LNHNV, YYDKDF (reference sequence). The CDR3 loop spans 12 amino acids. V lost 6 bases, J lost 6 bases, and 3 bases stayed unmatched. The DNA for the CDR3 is TGTGCCACCAGGGACAGGGGAAGCGAGCAGTACTTC. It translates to CATRDRGSEQYF.

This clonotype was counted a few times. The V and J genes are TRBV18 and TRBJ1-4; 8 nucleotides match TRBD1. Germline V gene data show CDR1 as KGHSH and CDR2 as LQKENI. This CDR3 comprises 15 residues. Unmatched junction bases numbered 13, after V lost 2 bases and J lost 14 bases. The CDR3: CASSPTYDRGPQLFF. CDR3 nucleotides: TGTGCCAGCTCACCAACTTATGACAGGGGACCTCAGCTGTTTTTT.

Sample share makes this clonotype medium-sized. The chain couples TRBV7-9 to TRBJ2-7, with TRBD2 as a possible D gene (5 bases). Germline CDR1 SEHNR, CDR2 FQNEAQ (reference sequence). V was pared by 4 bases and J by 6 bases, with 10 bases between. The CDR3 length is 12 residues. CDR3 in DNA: TGTGCCAGCAGCTCTGGACTTCGCGAGCAGTACTTC. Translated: CASSSGLREQYF.

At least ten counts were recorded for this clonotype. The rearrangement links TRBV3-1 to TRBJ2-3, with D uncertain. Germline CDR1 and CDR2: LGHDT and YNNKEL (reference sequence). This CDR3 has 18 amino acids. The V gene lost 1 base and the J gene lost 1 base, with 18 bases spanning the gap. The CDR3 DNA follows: TGTGCCAGCAGCCAAGGACCGGTTTGGGTTGTGGGCACAGATACGCAGTATTTT. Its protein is CASSQGPVWVVGTDTQYF.